This passage covers 13 T cell receptor beta chains from one sample sequenced in a study of cytomegalovirus exposure and HLA in healthy donors. The data were produced by immunoSEQ multiplex PCR, yet TCRdb's version contains in-frame clones alone and is incomplete. The table includes fewer than 200,000 clones, roughly nine tenths detected once. Specimen: PBMCs. These receptor sequences come from a woman aged 25 to 45 in good health and CMV-seronegative.

The chain recombines TRBV4-1 with TRBJ2-7; possibly TRBD1 or TRBD2 for D (5 bases each). CDR3 size: 16 residues. In germline, CDR1 is MGHRA, CDR2 YSYEKL. V lost 2 bases and J lost 3, with 17 bases in between. The CDR3 bases are TGCGCCAGCAGCCAACGTATTGGGGGTAATCTCTACGAGCAGTACTTC. Translating gives CASSQRIGGNLYEQYF.

The chain links TRBV5-6 to TRBJ2-1; 8 bases match TRBD2. CDR1 and CDR2 (germline): SGHDT, YYEEEE. This CDR3 comprises 18 residues. Trimming took 2 bases from V and 8 from J; bases not matched to a gene: 18. The CDR3 is CASSFHRGRREAMDEQFF. The CDR3 DNA follows: TGTGCCAGCAGCTTTCATCGGGGTAGGCGGGAGGCCATGGATGAGCAGTTCTTC.

As concerns this clone: The germline gene is not matched at one end of the junction; a read error may be the cause. The chain carries TRBV7-7 and TRBJ1-1; no firm D call. This CDR3 has 13 residues. Germline V lookup: CDR1 SSHAT, CDR2 FNYEAQ (reference sequence). CDR3 nucleotides: TGTGCTAGCAGCTACAACGATGGTACTGAAGCTTTCTTT. This translates into CASSYNDGTEAFF.

V and J are TRBV5-1 and TRBJ2-5, with a possible D match to TRBD2 (6 bases). Germline loops: CDR1 SGHRS, CDR2 YFSETQ. There are 15 residues in the CDR3. With 1 base removed from V and 5 bases from J, the gap between germline ends came to 15 bases. CDR3 in amino acids: CASSLIGGFGETQYF. CDR3 coding DNA: TGCGCCAGCAGCTTGATTGGGGGGTTCGGGGAGACCCAGTACTTC.

This chain uses TRBV30 with TRBJ2-7; D unresolved. V lost 4 bases and J 2 bases, leaving 9 bases between the germline ends. This CDR3 is 12 amino acids long. Germline CDR1 and CDR2: GTSNPN and SVGIG (reference sequence). The CDR3 sequence: CAWKRITYEQYF. As DNA, the CDR3 is TGTGCCTGGAAACGCATTACCTACGAGCAGTACTTC.

The chain recombines TRBV18 with TRBJ2-7; a possible D gene is TRBD2 (5 bases). The V and J ends lost 5 bases and 4 bases respectively, with 12 bases between them. Germline V gene data show CDR1 as KGHSH and CDR2 as LQKENI. CDR3 length: 13 amino acids. CDR3 sequence (DNA): TGTGCCAGCTCATCCCTAGCCCAGTACGAGCAGTACTTC. Translating it yields CASSSLAQYEQYF.

On this clone: The same CDR3 also results from other DNA sequences found in this sample. V is TRBV27 and J is TRBJ2-1, with a tentative D call TRBD1 (5 bases). V was cut by 6 bases and J by 7 bases, with 10 bases left in between. The CDR3 runs 12 residues. Per the germline V gene, CDR1 is MNHEY and CDR2 is SMNVEV (reference sequence). The CDR3 is CASSFPGNEQFF. For the CDR3, the DNA is TGTGCCAGCAGCTTCCCAGGGAATGAGCAGTTCTTC.

Regarding this clone: The sample has other DNA sequences that encode this CDR3 too. The chain has TRBV27 and TRBJ1-5; possible D gene TRBD1, 5 bases. The V and J ends lost 6 bases and 1 base respectively, with 13 bases between them. CDR3 length: 15 amino acids. Per germline, CDR1 MNHEY and CDR2 SMNVEV (reference sequence). CDR3 amino acids: CASSSRDGSNQPQHF. CDR3 bases: TGTGCCAGCAGCTCCCGGGACGGAAGCAATCAGCCCCAGCATTTT.

The chain has TRBV29-1 and TRBJ1-3; no firm D call. Trimming removed 5 bases at V and 0 bases at J, with 11 bases between. Germline V gives CDR1 SQVTM, CDR2 ANQGSEA. The CDR3 runs to 14 residues. Here the CDR3 reads CSVREPSSGNTIYF. The CDR3 nucleotides are TGCAGCGTTCGAGAACCTAGCTCTGGAAACACCATATATTTT.

The genes are TRBV2 and TRBJ2-7, with 10 nucleotides matching TRBD2. This CDR3 has 17 amino acids. CDR1 is SNHLY and CDR2 is FYNNEI in the germline V gene. After removal of 1 base from V and 4 bases from J, the junction contained 10 bases not matched to a gene. CDR3 sequence: CASSEGETSGPIYEQYF. In DNA form, the CDR3 reads TGTGCCAGCAGTGAAGGGGAGACTAGCGGGCCGATTTACGAGCAGTACTTC.

The chain combines TRBV5-4 with TRBJ2-3; a weak D match, TRBD1 (5 bases). The CDR3 consists of 15 residues. The germline V gene has CDR1 SGHNT and CDR2 YYREEE (reference sequence). The ends were cut back, 4 bases at V and 0 bases at J, with 12 bases in the middle. The DNA for the CDR3 is TGTGCCAGCAGCACCAGGGAAACTAGCACAGATACGCAGTATTTT. Translated, it gives CASSTRETSTDTQYF.

This chain links TRBV28 with TRBJ1-2, with D unclear. The germline V gene has CDR1 MDHEN and CDR2 SYDVKM. V gave up 5 bases and J gave up 4 bases, with 8 bases separating them. The CDR3 length is 12 residues. In DNA form, the CDR3 reads TGTGCCAGCAGTACGCCTTCCTATGGCTACACCTTC. It specifies CASSTPSYGYTF.

The rearrangement links TRBV19 to TRBJ1-1; D gene uncertain. Per germline, CDR1 LNHDA and CDR2 SQIVND (reference sequence). V lost 5 bases, J lost 5 bases, and 9 bases lay in between. There are 12 residues in the CDR3. The CDR3 here is CASSSTRTEAFF. CDR3 in DNA: TGTGCCAGTAGTTCAACGCGGACTGAAGCTTTCTTT.